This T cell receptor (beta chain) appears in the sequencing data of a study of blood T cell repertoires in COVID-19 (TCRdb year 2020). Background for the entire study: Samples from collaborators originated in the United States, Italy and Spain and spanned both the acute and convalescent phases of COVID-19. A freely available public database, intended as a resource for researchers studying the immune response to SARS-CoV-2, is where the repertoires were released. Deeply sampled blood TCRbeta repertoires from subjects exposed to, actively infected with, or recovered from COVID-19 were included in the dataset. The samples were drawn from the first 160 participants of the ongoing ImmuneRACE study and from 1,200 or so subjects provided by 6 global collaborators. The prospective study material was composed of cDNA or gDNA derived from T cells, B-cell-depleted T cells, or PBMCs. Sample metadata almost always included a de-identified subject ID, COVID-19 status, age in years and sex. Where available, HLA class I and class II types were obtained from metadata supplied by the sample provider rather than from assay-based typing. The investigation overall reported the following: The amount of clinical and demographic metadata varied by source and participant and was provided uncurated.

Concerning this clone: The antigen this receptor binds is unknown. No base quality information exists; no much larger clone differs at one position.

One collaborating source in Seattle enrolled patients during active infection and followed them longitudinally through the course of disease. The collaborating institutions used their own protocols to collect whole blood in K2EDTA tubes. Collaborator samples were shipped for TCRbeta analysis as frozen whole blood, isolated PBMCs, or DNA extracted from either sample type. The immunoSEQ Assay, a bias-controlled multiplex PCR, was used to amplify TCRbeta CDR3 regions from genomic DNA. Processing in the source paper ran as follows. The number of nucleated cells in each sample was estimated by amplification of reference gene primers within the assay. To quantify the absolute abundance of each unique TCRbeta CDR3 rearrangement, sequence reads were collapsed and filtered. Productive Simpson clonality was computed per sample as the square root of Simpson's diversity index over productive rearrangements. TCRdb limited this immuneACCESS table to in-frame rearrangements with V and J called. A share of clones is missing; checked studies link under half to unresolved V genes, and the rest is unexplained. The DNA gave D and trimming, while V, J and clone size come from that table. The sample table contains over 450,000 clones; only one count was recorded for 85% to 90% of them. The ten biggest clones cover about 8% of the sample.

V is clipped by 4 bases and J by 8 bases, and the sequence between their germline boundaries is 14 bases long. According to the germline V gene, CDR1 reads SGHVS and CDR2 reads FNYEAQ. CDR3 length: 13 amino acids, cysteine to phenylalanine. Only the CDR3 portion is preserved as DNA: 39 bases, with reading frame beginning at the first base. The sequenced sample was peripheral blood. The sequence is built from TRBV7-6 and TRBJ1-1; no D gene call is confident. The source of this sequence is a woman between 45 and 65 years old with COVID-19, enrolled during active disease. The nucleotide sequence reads TGTGCCAGCAGCTCGGACTATAACTCCGAAGCTTTCTTT. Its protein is CASSSDYNSEAFF.